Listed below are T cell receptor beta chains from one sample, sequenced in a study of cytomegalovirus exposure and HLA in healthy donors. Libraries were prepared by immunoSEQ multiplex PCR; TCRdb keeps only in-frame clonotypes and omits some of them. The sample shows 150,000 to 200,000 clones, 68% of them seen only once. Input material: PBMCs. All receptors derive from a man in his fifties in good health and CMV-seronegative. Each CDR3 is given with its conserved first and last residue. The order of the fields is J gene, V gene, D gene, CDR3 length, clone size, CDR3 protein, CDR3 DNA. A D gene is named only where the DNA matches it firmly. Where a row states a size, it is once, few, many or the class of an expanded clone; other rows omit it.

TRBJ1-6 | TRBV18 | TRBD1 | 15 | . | CASSPGGGDYSPLHF | TGTGCCAGCTCACCAGGAGGGGGCGATTATTCACCCCTCCACTTT
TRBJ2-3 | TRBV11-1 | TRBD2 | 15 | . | CASTTSGGAADTQYF | TGTGCCAGCACGACTAGCGGGGGGGCGGCAGATACGCAGTATTTT
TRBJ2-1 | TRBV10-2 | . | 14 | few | CASSDAVWWNEQFF | TGCGCCAGCAGTGATGCGGTATGGTGGAATGAGCAGTTCTTC
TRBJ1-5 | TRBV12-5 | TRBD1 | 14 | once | CASGFEGANQPQHF | TGTGCTAGTGGTTTTGAGGGGGCGAATCAGCCCCAGCATTTT
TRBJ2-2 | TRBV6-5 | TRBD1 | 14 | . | CASRAPGGTGELFF | TGTGCCAGCAGGGCCCCAGGGGGTACCGGGGAGCTGTTTTTT
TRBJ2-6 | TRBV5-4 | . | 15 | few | CASSLYGSGANVLTF | TGTGCCAGCAGCTTGTACGGCTCTGGGGCCAACGTCCTGACTTTC
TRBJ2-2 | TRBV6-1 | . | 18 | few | CASSALTGGFANTGELFF | TGTGCCAGCAGTGCCCTGACAGGAGGATTTGCGAACACCGGGGAGCTGTTTTTT
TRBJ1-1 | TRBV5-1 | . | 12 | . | CASRSGVAQAFF | TGCGCCAGCAGATCAGGGGTTGCGCAAGCTTTCTTT
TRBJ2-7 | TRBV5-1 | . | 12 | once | CVGSLHSYEQYF | TGCGTCGGGAGCCTGCACTCCTACGAGCAGTACTTC
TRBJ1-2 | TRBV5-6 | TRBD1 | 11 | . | CASSGTGGDTF | TGTGCCAGCAGCGGTACAGGGGGGGACACCTTC
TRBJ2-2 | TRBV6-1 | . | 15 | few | CASSAQSGITGELFF | TGTGCCAGCAGTGCCCAATCCGGGATCACCGGGGAGCTGTTTTTT
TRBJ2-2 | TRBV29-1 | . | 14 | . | CSVEDAPGTGELFF | TGCAGCGTTGAAGATGCCCCGGGCACCGGGGAGCTGTTTTTT
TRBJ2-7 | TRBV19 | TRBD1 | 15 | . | CASSSTGTGHYEQYF | TGTGCCAGTAGCTCCACCGGGACAGGCCACTACGAGCAGTACTTC
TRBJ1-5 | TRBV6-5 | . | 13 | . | CASSSYPNQPQHF | TGTGCCAGCAGTTCCTACCCCAATCAGCCCCAGCATTTT
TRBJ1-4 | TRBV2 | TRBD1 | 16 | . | CASSGQGAAVGEKLFF | TGTGCCAGCAGTGGACAGGGGGCGGCGGTAGGAGAAAAACTGTTTTTT
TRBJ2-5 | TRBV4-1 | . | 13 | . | CASSRLVEETQYF | TGCGCCAGCAGCCGATTAGTTGAAGAGACCCAGTACTTC
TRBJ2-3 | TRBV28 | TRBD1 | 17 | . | CASSPAGTGKIADTQYF | TGTGCCAGCAGTCCGGCTGGGACAGGGAAAATAGCAGATACGCAGTATTTT
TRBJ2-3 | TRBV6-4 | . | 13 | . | CASSLVSGDTQYF | TGTGCCAGCAGCCTAGTGAGTGGGGATACGCAGTATTTT
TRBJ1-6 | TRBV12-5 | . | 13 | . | CASGSSYNSPLHF | TGTGCTAGTGGGAGCTCCTATAATTCACCCCTCCACTTT
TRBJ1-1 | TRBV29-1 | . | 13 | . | CSVRRGEGTEAFF | TGCAGCGTTCGACGGGGAGAAGGGACTGAAGCTTTCTTT
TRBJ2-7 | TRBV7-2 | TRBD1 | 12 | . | CASGQGIYEQYF | TGTGCCAGCGGACAGGGGATCTACGAGCAGTACTTC
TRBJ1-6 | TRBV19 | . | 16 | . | CASSPERAFINSPLHF | TGTGCCAGTAGTCCGGAGAGGGCCTTTATTAATTCACCCCTCCACTTT
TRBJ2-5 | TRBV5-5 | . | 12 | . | CASSPSQETQYF | TGTGCCAGCAGCCCTAGCCAAGAGACCCAGTACTTC
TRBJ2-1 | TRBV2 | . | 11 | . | CASRGRNEQFF | TGTGCCAGCCGAGGGAGAAATGAGCAGTTCTTC
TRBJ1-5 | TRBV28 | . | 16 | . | CASSRLTTGDNQPQHF | TGTGCCAGCAGTCGACTTACGACGGGGGATAATCAGCCCCAGCATTTT
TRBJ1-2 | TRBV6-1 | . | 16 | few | CASSEAPRTRDYGYTF | TGTGCCAGCAGTGAAGCCCCAAGGACCAGGGACTATGGCTACACCTTC
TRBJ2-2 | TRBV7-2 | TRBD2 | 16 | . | CASSLASGGITGELFF | TGTGCCAGCAGCTTAGCTAGCGGGGGTATAACCGGGGAGCTGTTTTTT
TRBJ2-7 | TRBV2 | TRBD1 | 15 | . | CASSGTGKRSYEQYF | TGTGCCAGCAGCGGGACAGGGAAGAGGAGCTACGAGCAGTACTTC
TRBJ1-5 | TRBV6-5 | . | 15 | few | CASSYGAGGNQPQHF | TGTGCCAGCAGTTACGGTGCGGGGGGCAATCAGCCCCAGCATTTT
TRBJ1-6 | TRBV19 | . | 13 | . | CASSSVFGSPLHF | TGTGCCAGTAGTTCGGTTTTCGGTTCACCCCTCCACTTT
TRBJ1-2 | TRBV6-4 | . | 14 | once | CASSPGGADYGYTF | TGTGCCAGCAGCCCTGGGGGGGCGGACTATGGCTACACCTTC
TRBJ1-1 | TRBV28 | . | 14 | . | CASSSLQGLTEAFF | TGTGCCAGCAGTTCCCTACAGGGTCTCACTGAAGCTTTCTTT
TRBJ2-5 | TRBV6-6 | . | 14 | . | CASSLGGLVETQYF | TGTGCCAGCAGTTTAGGAGGGCTGGTAGAGACCCAGTACTTC
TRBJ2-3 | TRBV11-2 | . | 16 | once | CASSSLGLRGTDTQYF | TGTGCCAGCAGCTCCTTAGGTCTCCGGGGCACAGATACGCAGTATTTT
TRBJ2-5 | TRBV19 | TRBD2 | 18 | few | CASSSGGGRGYWQETQYF | TGTGCCAGTAGTTCGGGGGGAGGGAGGGGTTATTGGCAAGAGACCCAGTACTTC
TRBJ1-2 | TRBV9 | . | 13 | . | CASSSQGNYGYTF | TGTGCCAGCAGCAGCCAGGGCAACTATGGCTACACCTTC
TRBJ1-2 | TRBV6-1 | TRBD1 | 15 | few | CASNPVGQGFYGYTF | TGTGCCAGCAATCCAGTGGGACAGGGCTTCTATGGCTACACCTTC
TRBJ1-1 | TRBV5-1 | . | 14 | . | CASSLGHQNTEAFF | TGCGCCAGCAGCTTGGGACACCAGAACACTGAAGCTTTCTTT
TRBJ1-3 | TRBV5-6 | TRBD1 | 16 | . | CASSLGTGGSGNTIYF | TGTGCCAGCAGCTTGGGGACAGGGGGCTCTGGAAACACCATATATTTT
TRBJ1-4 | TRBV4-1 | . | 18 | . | CASSHQRGSVLTNEKLFF | TGCGCCAGCAGCCACCAGCGGGGGTCCGTATTAACTAATGAAAAACTGTTTTTT
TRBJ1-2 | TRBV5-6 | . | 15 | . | CASSFEQGGNYGYTF | TGTGCCAGCAGCTTTGAGCAGGGAGGGAATTATGGCTACACCTTC
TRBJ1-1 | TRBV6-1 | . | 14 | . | CASNWPGANTEAFF | TGTGCCAGCAATTGGCCAGGGGCTAACACTGAAGCTTTCTTT
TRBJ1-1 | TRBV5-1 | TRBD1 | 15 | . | CASSTRQGPNTEAFF | TGCGCCAGCAGCACCAGACAGGGTCCGAACACTGAAGCTTTCTTT
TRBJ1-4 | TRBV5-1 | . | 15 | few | CASSLGPTTNEKLFF | TGCGCCAGCAGCTTGGGTCCCACAACTAATGAAAAACTGTTTTTT
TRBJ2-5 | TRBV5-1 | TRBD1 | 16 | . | CASSPGQGVLGETQYF | TGCGCCAGCAGCCCAGGACAGGGGGTATTAGGAGAGACCCAGTACTTC
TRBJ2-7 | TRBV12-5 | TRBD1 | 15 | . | CASGFGDRGTYEQYF | TGTGCTAGTGGTTTCGGGGACAGGGGGACCTACGAGCAGTACTTC
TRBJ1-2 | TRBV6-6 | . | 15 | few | CASGETPGAFYGYTF | TGTGCCAGCGGAGAGACTCCTGGCGCTTTCTATGGCTACACCTTC
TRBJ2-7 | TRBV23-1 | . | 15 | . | CASSQSSQGTYEQYF | TGCGCCAGCAGTCAATCGTCGCAGGGCACCTACGAGCAGTACTTC
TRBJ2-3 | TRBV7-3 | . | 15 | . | CASSQQGGRTDTQYF | TGTGCCAGCAGCCAGCAGGGGGGCCGCACAGATACGCAGTATTTT
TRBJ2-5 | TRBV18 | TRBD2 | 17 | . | CASSPTPGAGGQETQYF | TGTGCCAGCTCACCAACGCCTGGAGCGGGGGGGCAAGAGACCCAGTACTTC
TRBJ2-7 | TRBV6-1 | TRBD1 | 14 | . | CASSRQGLPYEQYF | TGTGCCAGCAGTAGACAGGGGCTACCCTACGAGCAGTACTTC
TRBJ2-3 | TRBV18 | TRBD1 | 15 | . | CASSSGTGAPDTQYF | TGTGCCAGCTCATCCGGGACAGGGGCTCCAGATACGCAGTATTTT
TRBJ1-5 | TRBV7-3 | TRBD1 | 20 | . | CASSSDRRDREGDSNQPQHF | TGTGCCAGCAGCTCCGATCGGCGGGACAGGGAGGGAGATAGCAATCAGCCCCAGCATTTT
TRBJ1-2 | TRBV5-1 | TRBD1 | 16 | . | CASSLEGQGVGYGYTF | TGCGCCAGCAGCTTGGAGGGACAGGGAGTGGGCTATGGCTACACCTTC
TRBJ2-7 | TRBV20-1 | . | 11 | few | CSAKSPREQYF | TGCAGTGCAAAATCCCCCCGGGAGCAGTACTTC
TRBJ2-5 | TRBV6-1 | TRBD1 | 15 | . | CASSADPGQQETQYF | TGTGCCAGCAGCGCTGACCCGGGACAGCAAGAGACCCAGTACTTC
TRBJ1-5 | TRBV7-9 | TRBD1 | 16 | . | CASSLGGRGSNQPQHF | TGTGCCAGCAGCTTAGGAGGCAGGGGGAGCAATCAGCCCCAGCATTTT
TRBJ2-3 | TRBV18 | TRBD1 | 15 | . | CASSSYTGGTDTQYF | TGTGCCAGCTCATCGTACACAGGGGGCACAGATACGCAGTATTTT
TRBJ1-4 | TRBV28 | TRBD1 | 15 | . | CASSHGGQVYEKLFF | TGTGCCAGCAGCCATGGAGGACAGGTTTATGAAAAACTGTTTTTT
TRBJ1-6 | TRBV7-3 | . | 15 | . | CASSLRGLGNSPLHF | TGTGCCAGCAGCTTAAGAGGGTTGGGAAATTCACCCCTCCACTTT